Listed here are 26 T cell receptor beta chains from one sample, sequenced in a study of regulatory T cells in long-lasting Graves disease. The time point: newly diagnosed GD, antithyroid drugs for less than 3 months. PBMC RNA served as the TCR library source. According to the study, TCR beta libraries were built with iRepertoire HTBI primers and CDR3-region Arm-PCR. TCRdb independently ran MiXCR on the multiplex PCR reads; one entry per CDR3 protein. This table holds hundreds of thousands of distinct CDR3 sequences, around 17% found once. These records were also assigned to another study, of T cells in Graves' hyperthyroidism and ophthalmopathy.

Sequencing used peripheral blood mononuclear cells (PBMCs), obtained at new diagnosis, from a patient treated with antithyroid drugs. The source of these receptors is a woman aged 25 to 45 with Graves disease.

This clonotype was seen many times. This rearrangement joins TRBV2 to TRBJ2-1; D is perhaps TRBD2 (5 bases). V lost 5 bases and J 9 bases, leaving 11 bases between the germline ends. CDR3 length: 12 amino acids. From germline, CDR1 is SNHLY and CDR2 FYNNEI. The CDR3 here is CASSPLVPEQFF. CDR3 DNA: TGTGCCAGCAGTCCACTAGTGCCTGAGCAGTTCTTC.

This clonotype was observed many times. V is TRBV28 and J is TRBJ2-3; D assignment may be TRBD1 or TRBD2 (5 bases each). This CDR3 contains 14 residues. The germline V gene has CDR1 MDHEN and CDR2 SYDVKM. Trimming pared 3 bases from V and 4 bases from J, leaving 11 bases between. CDR3 coding DNA: TGTGCCAGCAGTTTCAGGGACGGCGCAGATACGCAGTATTTT. Protein sequence: CASSFRDGADTQYF. Complete variable domain (other parts from reference TRBV28 and TRBJ2-3): DVKVTQSSRYLVKRTGEKVFLECVQDMDHENMFWYRQDPGLGLRLIYFSYDVKMKEKGDIPEGYSVSREKKERFSLILESASTNQTSMYLCASSFRDGADTQYFGPGTRLTVL.

This clonotype has a handful of counts. V usage is TRBV7-9 and J usage is TRBJ2-3, with 9 nucleotides matching TRBD2. Germline CDR1 and CDR2: SEHNR and FQNEAQ (reference sequence). The junction had 4 bases not matched to a gene; V was cut back by 1 base and J by 2 bases. The CDR3 contains 16 residues. The CDR3 region is CASSLGSGRLTDTQYF. DNA of the CDR3: TGTGCCAGCAGCTTAGGGAGCGGGAGGCTCACAGATACGCAGTATTTT.

There are many counts of this clonotype. This chain joins TRBV6-2 or TRBV6-3 and TRBJ2-3; TRBD2 is a possible D gene (6 bases). V was shortened by 2 bases and J by 3 bases, with 9 bases between the two germline ends. Germline loops: CDR1 MNHEY, CDR2 SVGEGT. The CDR3 consists of 14 residues. The DNA for the CDR3 is TGTGCCAGCAGTTACGTGGGAGGAACAGATACGCAGTATTTT. Its translation: CASSYVGGTDTQYF.

Note on this clonotype: Given a much more abundant clone one base away, this may be a read error. The chain joins TRBV6-5 to TRBJ1-1; a weak D match, TRBD1 (5 bases). Germline V gives CDR1 MNHEY, CDR2 SVGAGI. The CDR3 has 15 amino acids. The CDR3 loop reads CASSYIGALNTGAFF. The CDR3 nucleotides are TGTGCCAGCAGTTACATTGGGGCGCTGAACACTGGAGCTTTCTTT.

The V and J genes are TRBV28 and TRBJ2-2; tentative D call: TRBD2 (5 bases). V gave up 5 bases and J gave up 2 bases, with 12 bases separating them. Looked up from germline, CDR1 is MDHEN and CDR2 is SYDVKM. CDR3 length: 15 residues. Here the CDR3 reads CASSPRRGNTGELFF. CDR3 nucleotide sequence: TGTGCCAGCAGTCCGCGACGGGGTAACACCGGGGAGCTGTTTTTT.

The table lists this clonotype with many counts. The genes are TRBV6-1 and TRBJ1-5, with D perhaps matching TRBD1 (5 bases). V was clipped by 4 bases and J by 0 bases, with 19 bases between them. The CDR3 totals 18 residues. Germline CDR1 MNHNS, CDR2 SASEGT. The CDR3 protein is CASSATASFYYSNQPQHF. CDR3 bases: TGTGCCAGCAGTGCGACAGCAAGCTTTTATTATAGCAATCAGCCCCAGCATTTT.

This clonotype showed up many times. The chain carries TRBV12-3 or TRBV12-4 and TRBJ1-5; D perhaps matches TRBD1 (5 bases). CDR3 length equals 16 residues. Between the trimmed V and J ends, which lost 8 bases and 5 bases, there was a span of 22 bases. The CDR3 nucleotides read TGTGCCAGCGACGGCCATGGGGGACGAGGGGATCAGCCCCAGCATTTT. Its translation is CASDGHGGRGDQPQHF.

This clonotype was seen ten or more times. This chain connects TRBV11-2 to TRBJ1-1, with TRBD1 matching over 8 bases. V lost 7 bases and J lost 5; bases outside the gene matches: 9. Germline CDR1 is SGHAT and CDR2 is FQNNGV. This CDR3 has 14 residues. The CDR3 DNA reads TGTGCCAGCACCCGAGACAGGGGAGGGACTGAAGCTTTCTTT. Translation gives CASTRDRGGTEAFF.

A few counts support this clonotype. The CDR3: CSAGEPGGEQYF. The CDR3 DNA follows: TGCAGTGCTGGCGAACCGGGCGGAGAGCAGTACTTC. The J gene is TRBJ2-7, the V gene TRBV20-1; D gene ambiguous. V lost 5 bases and J lost 7, with 15 bases in between. CDR1 is DFQATT, CDR2 SNEGSKA, per germline (reference sequence). This CDR3 is 12 amino acids long.

The V and J genes are TRBV13 and TRBJ1-2, with unresolved D. CDR1 is PRHDT and CDR2 is FYEKMQ in the germline V gene (reference sequence). The length of the CDR3 is 15 residues. The V and J ends lost 0 bases and 4 bases respectively, with 12 bases between them. Here the CDR3 reads CASSLGLDASYGYTF. CDR3 bases: TGTGCCAGCAGCTTAGGCCTTGACGCGAGCTATGGCTACACCTTC.

This clonotype was observed at least ten times. The V gene is TRBV3-1, the J gene TRBJ1-1, with unresolved D. Germline V gene sequence: CDR1 LGHDT, CDR2 YNNKEL (reference sequence). V was pared by 1 base and J by 4 bases, with 7 bases between. The length of the CDR3 is 13 residues. The CDR3 reads CASSQAQITEAFF. CDR3 in DNA: TGTGCCAGCAGCCAAGCCCAGATCACTGAAGCTTTCTTT. Together with reference TRBV3-1 and TRBJ1-1, the CDR3 gives the full variable domain: DTAVSQTPKYLVTQMGNDKSIKCEQNLGHDTMYWYKQDSKKFLKIMFSYNNKELIINETVPNRFSPKSPDKAHLNLHINSLELGDSAVYFCASSQAQITEAFFGQGTRLTVV.

This clonotype was recorded a few times. The chain recombines TRBV5-1 with TRBJ2-5; 7 bases align to TRBD1. With V trimmed by 0 bases and J by 5 bases, 7 bases remained unmatched. The V gene's germline CDR1 is SGHRS and CDR2 YFSETQ. The CDR3 loop spans 15 amino acids. The CDR3 region is CASSLVTGYAETQYF. The DNA for the CDR3 is TGCGCCAGCAGCTTGGTGACAGGGTACGCGGAGACCCAGTACTTC.

This clonotype was seen a handful of times. The CDR3 DNA reads as TGTGCCAGCAGCCAAGTGATCAGCGGGACGATAACAGATACGCAGTATTTT. Encoded protein: CASSQVISGTITDTQYF. The chain combines TRBV3-1 with TRBJ2-3; 7 bases map to TRBD2. The CDR3 has 17 residues. Germline V lookup: CDR1 LGHDT, CDR2 YNNKEL (reference sequence). Trimming removed 1 base from V and 3 bases from J; junction bases left unmatched: 10.

The V call is TRBV27, the J call TRBJ2-2, with TRBD1 as a possible D gene (6 bases). The V end lost 0 bases, the J end lost 0 bases, and 11 bases lay between the germline ends. CDR1 is MNHEY, CDR2 SMNVEV, per germline (reference sequence). The CDR3 runs 17 residues. In DNA form, the CDR3 reads TGTGCCAGCAGTTTATCCCGCCGGACAGCGAACACCGGGGAGCTGTTTTTT. As protein: CASSLSRRTANTGELFF.

In its sample, this clonotype was seen many times. The genes are TRBV28 and TRBJ1-5; the D gene is possibly TRBD1 (5 bases). V lost 6 bases, J lost 0 bases, and 12 bases lay in between. CDR1 is MDHEN, CDR2 SYDVKM, per germline. The CDR3 spans 15 residues. The CDR3, as DNA: TGTGCCAGCAGCCCGGGACGGATTAGCAATCAGCCCCAGCATTTT. Its translation is CASSPGRISNQPQHF.

The table lists this clonotype with a count of one. This chain links TRBV4-1 with TRBJ2-1, with D unresolved. Germline V gene lookup returns CDR1 MGHRA and CDR2 YSYEKL. This CDR3 region has 17 residues. V was cut by 2 bases and J by 0 bases, with 14 bases left in between. The CDR3 sequence: CASSQKDTAFSYNEQFF. The CDR3 region has the DNA TGCGCCAGCAGCCAAAAGGATACAGCCTTCTCCTACAATGAGCAGTTCTTC.

This clonotype was picked up many times. V and J are TRBV29-1 and TRBJ1-2; 7 positions match TRBD1. Germline V gene lookup returns CDR1 SQVTM and CDR2 ANQGSEA. The CDR3 is 15 residues long. V gave up 4 bases and J gave up 1 base; unmatched junction bases: 9. The CDR3 here is CSVAGSGQINYGYTF. CDR3 coding DNA: TGCAGCGTTGCCGGCTCGGGACAGATTAACTATGGCTACACCTTC.

V gene TRBV15 combines with J gene TRBJ2-6; a weak D match, TRBD2 (6 bases). Trimming took 8 bases from V and 0 from J, leaving 8 bases between them. This CDR3 is 14 amino acids long. Germline CDR1 reads LNHNV; CDR2 reads YYDKDF (reference sequence). CDR3 sequence (DNA): TGTGCCACCGCGGGGTTCTCTGGGGCCAACGTCCTGACTTTC. It encodes CATAGFSGANVLTF.

This chain links TRBV20-1 with TRBJ1-2, with 7 bases identical to TRBD1. The CDR3 extends over 14 amino acids. CDR1 and CDR2 from the germline V gene are DFQATT and SNEGSKA (reference sequence). Unmatched junction bases numbered 8, after V lost 4 bases and J lost 3 bases. The CDR3 sequence is CSAKPIDRDYGYTF. As DNA, the CDR3 is TGCAGTGCTAAGCCTATAGACAGGGACTATGGCTACACCTTC.

On this clonotype itself: A much larger clone differs from this one at a single base, so this may be a read error. V and J are TRBV12-3 or TRBV12-4 and TRBJ2-3; weak D call: TRBD2 (7 bases). The CDR3 length is 14 residues. V lost 7 bases and J 2 bases, leaving 13 bases between the germline ends. The CDR3 nucleotides are TGTGCCAGCATTAACGGGGGGCCCACAGATACGCAGTATTTT. Translated: CASINGGPTDTQYF.

To note about this clonotype: One junction end disagrees with the germline gene, perhaps due to a read error. The chain carries TRBV3-1 and TRBJ2-7, with a tentative D call TRBD1 (6 bases). This CDR3 has 13 residues. From germline, CDR1 is LGHDT and CDR2 YNNKEL (reference sequence). The CDR3 DNA reads as TGTGCCAGCAGCCAAACCCTCTTCGGGACACCAAACTTC. Translation gives CASSQTLFGTPNF.

This clonotype was counted between two and nine times. The chain carries TRBV10-3 and TRBJ2-3; D is unclear. CDR3 length equals 14 residues. Germline CDR1 ENHRY, CDR2 SYGVKD. Trimming removed 4 bases at V and 0 bases at J, with 8 bases between. This CDR3 is CAISAGRSTDTQYF. The CDR3, as DNA: TGTGCCATCAGTGCAGGACGGAGCACAGATACGCAGTATTTT.

The sample holds a few counts of this clonotype. The chain links TRBV20-1 to TRBJ2-3; D is perhaps TRBD1 or TRBD2 (6 bases each). Trimming took off 1 base at V and 7 bases at J, with 12 bases between the two ends. The length of the CDR3 is 13 residues. The germline gives CDR1 DFQATT, CDR2 SNEGSKA (reference sequence). In DNA form, the CDR3 reads TGCAGTGCTAGAGGCCGGGGGCGAAATACGCAGTATTTT. Its protein product is CSARGRGRNTQYF.

Only a few counts were recorded for this clonotype. The DNA of the CDR3 is TGCGCCAGCAGCAAGGGACGGGCGACGTTGTCCTACGAGCAGTACTTC. As protein: CASSKGRATLSYEQYF. The chain couples TRBV5-1 to TRBJ2-7, with D perhaps matching TRBD1 or TRBD2 (5 bases each). The germline V and J ends were trimmed by 4 bases and 1 base, with 18 bases remaining between them. Germline V CDR1 and CDR2: SGHRS, YFSETQ. This CDR3 is built from 16 residues. Based on the CDR3 plus reference TRBV5-1 and TRBJ2-7, the full variable domain is KAGVTQTPRYLIKTRGQQVTLSCSPISGHRSVSWYQQTPGQGLQFLFEYFSETQRNKGNFPGRFSGRQFSNSRSEMNVSTLELGDSALYLCASSKGRATLSYEQYFGPGTRLTVT.

V gene TRBV20-1 combines with J gene TRBJ2-7; 9 bases fit TRBD2. With V trimmed by 6 bases and J by 5 bases, 11 bases remained unmatched. Per germline, CDR1 DFQATT and CDR2 SNEGSKA (reference sequence). The CDR3 has 14 residues. CDR3 sequence reads: CSAPGGRGGHEQYF. The DNA for the CDR3 is TGCAGTGCCCCCGGCGGGCGGGGGGGCCACGAGCAGTACTTC.